The 22 T cell receptor beta chains below come from one sample, sequenced in a study of T cell responses to AZD1222 COVID-19 vaccine. TCRdb's table, derived via immunoSEQ multiplex PCR, lists solely in-frame clones and lacks some. The sample consists of 120,000 to 150,000 clones, around 88% of them appearing once. This specimen was peripheral blood, taken on day 0 of MenACWY control vaccination. Receptors were obtained from an adult in good health.

The CDR3 here is CASSLARASGSTDTQYF. As DNA, the CDR3 is TGCGCCAGCAGCTTGGCCCGGGCTAGCGGGAGCACAGATACGCAGTATTTT. The V call is TRBV5-1, the J call TRBJ2-3; 8 bases match TRBD2. This CDR3 spans 17 amino acids. Trimming took 0 bases from V and 0 from J; bases not matched to a gene: 6. Looked up from germline, CDR1 is SGHRS and CDR2 is YFSETQ.

V gene TRBV14 combines with J gene TRBJ2-5; 10 bases line up with TRBD1. The CDR3 extends over 16 amino acids. Germline-derived CDR1 and CDR2 are SGHDN and FVKESK. V gave up 3 bases and J gave up 0 bases; unmatched junction bases: 4. This CDR3 is CASSQLTGGNQETQYF. CDR3 DNA sequence: TGTGCCAGCAGCCAGTTGACAGGGGGCAACCAAGAGACCCAGTACTTC.

This chain links TRBV5-1 with TRBJ2-1; D gene ambiguous. Trimming shortened V by 4 bases and J by 5 bases, and 19 bases separated the two germline ends. The CDR3 sequence is 16 residues long. Germline CDR1 SGHRS, CDR2 YFSETQ. The CDR3, as DNA: TGCGCCAGCAGCCCCCTTGGGTTTCATAACAACAATGAGCAGTTCTTC. This gives the protein CASSPLGFHNNNEQFF.

The rearrangement uses TRBV7-2 and TRBJ1-2, with 7 bases fitting TRBD1. Per the germline V gene, CDR1 is SGHTA and CDR2 is FQGNSA. The J segment lost 7 bases and the V segment lost 5 bases, leaving 10 bases of the junction unmatched. The CDR3 runs to 14 residues. The CDR3 spells CASSTRQGLGGYTF. CDR3 in DNA: TGTGCCAGCAGCACCCGACAGGGATTAGGTGGCTACACCTTC. Looking up the rest from reference TRBV7-2 and TRBJ1-2 gives the full variable domain: GAGVSQSPSNKVTEKGKDVELRCDPISGHTALYWYRQSLGQGLEFLIYFQGNSAPDKSGLPSDRFSAERTGGSVSTLTIQRTQQEDSAVYLCASSTRQGLGGYTFGSGTRLTVV.

V and J are TRBV6-4 and TRBJ1-2, with no clear D. From germline, CDR1 is MRHNA and CDR2 SNTAGT. The CDR3 covers 13 residues. V gave up 3 bases and J gave up 4 bases, with 9 bases separating them. Written as DNA, the CDR3 is TGTGCCAGCAGTGAAGAAGGAAGCTATGGCTACACCTTC. Translating gives CASSEEGSYGYTF.

V gene TRBV18 combines with J gene TRBJ1-3; 11 positions match TRBD1. J gave up 0 bases and V 2 bases, and 0 bases lay outside the gene matches. The CDR3 is 16 amino acids. Germline V lookup: CDR1 KGHSH, CDR2 LQKENI. CDR3 DNA: TGTGCCAGCTCACCAGGGACAGGGGGCTCTGGAAACACCATATATTTT. Protein sequence: CASSPGTGGSGNTIYF.

This rearrangement joins TRBV6-5 to TRBJ2-7; possible D gene TRBD2, 6 bases. The CDR3 length is 15 residues. Germline lookup yields CDR1 MNHEY and CDR2 SVGAGI. V lost 5 bases, J lost 1 base, and 15 bases lay in between. This chain's CDR3 is CASSIRAGPSYEQYF. In nucleotides, the CDR3 is TGTGCCAGCAGTATTAGGGCGGGGCCTTCCTACGAGCAGTACTTC.

The genes are TRBV4-2 and TRBJ1-1; a weak D match, TRBD1 (6 bases). Trimming removed 1 base from V and 2 bases from J, with 14 bases in between. Germline lookup yields CDR1 LGHNA and CDR2 YNFKEQ. The CDR3 runs 16 residues. The CDR3 protein is CASSQVLDRINTEAFF. Written as DNA, the CDR3 is TGTGCCAGCAGCCAAGTTTTAGACAGGATCAACACTGAAGCTTTCTTT.

The chain is built from TRBV6-2 or TRBV6-3 and TRBJ2-4; D call uncertain. Germline V gene lookup returns CDR1 MNHEY and CDR2 SVGEGT. V was clipped by 2 bases and J by 5 bases, with 7 bases between them. There are 13 residues in the CDR3. CDR3 nucleotide sequence: TGTGCCAGCAGTTACAGTGCGGAAAACATTCAGTACTTC. This translates into CASSYSAENIQYF.

This rearrangement joins TRBV4-3 to TRBJ2-1, with D maybe TRBD2 (6 bases). Germline-derived CDR1 and CDR2 are LGHNA and YSLEER. This CDR3 is built from 17 residues. Trimming shortened V by 3 bases and J by 2 bases, and 17 bases separated the two germline ends. The chain's CDR3 is CASSQDFSGGTYNEQFF. The CDR3 nucleotides are TGCGCCAGCAGCCAGGACTTTAGCGGTGGCACCTACAATGAGCAGTTCTTC.

The genes are TRBV2 and TRBJ2-3; the D gene is possibly TRBD1 (6 bases). This CDR3 region has 14 residues. Looked up from germline, CDR1 is SNHLY and CDR2 is FYNNEI. V was trimmed by 4 bases and J by 2 bases, leaving 10 bases between them. The CDR3: CASSGLGATDTQYF. DNA of the CDR3: TGTGCCAGCAGTGGATTGGGGGCCACAGATACGCAGTATTTT.

J is TRBJ2-7 and V is TRBV18; no clear D. CDR1 is KGHSH and CDR2 is LQKENI in the germline V gene. The CDR3 is 14 amino acids. V was clipped by 0 bases and J by 2 bases, with 8 bases between them. Here the CDR3 DNA reads TGTGCCAGCTCACCACCGTCTACCCCCTACGAGCAGTACTTC. This translates into CASSPPSTPYEQYF.

This clone was observed once. The chain has TRBV18 and TRBJ1-1, with D possibly matching TRBD1 (5 bases). The CDR3 totals 14 residues. The germline CDR1 and CDR2 sequences are KGHSH and LQKENI. Trimming shortened V by 3 bases and J by 6 bases, and 14 bases separated the two germline ends. The CDR3 protein is CASSPNSGGSEAFF. The DNA for the CDR3 is TGTGCCAGCTCACCCAATTCGGGGGGATCTGAAGCTTTCTTT.

The CDR3 DNA is TGTGCCAGCAGACAGGGGGATACTAATGAAAAACTGTTTTTT. Translating gives CASRQGDTNEKLFF. The V and J genes are TRBV3-1 (or the pseudogene TRBV3-2) and TRBJ1-4; 8 bases match TRBD1. In germline, CDR1 is LGHDT, CDR2 YNNKEL (reference sequence). The CDR3 spans 14 residues. Unmatched junction bases numbered 2, after V lost 6 bases and J lost 2 bases.

The chain is built from TRBV4-3 and TRBJ2-7; no clear D. Germline CDR1 LGHNA, CDR2 YSLEER. V was clipped by 0 bases and J by 3 bases, with 12 bases between them. This CDR3 comprises 15 residues. This chain's CDR3 is CASSQERYYGYEQYF. The CDR3 nucleotides read TGCGCCAGCAGCCAAGAAAGGTACTACGGCTACGAGCAGTACTTC.

The V call is TRBV6-2 or TRBV6-3, the J call TRBJ2-1; D gene ambiguous. CDR1 MNHEY and CDR2 SVGEGT come from the germline V gene. V was pared by 1 base and J by 3 bases, with 7 bases between. The CDR3 runs to 14 residues. The CDR3 DNA reads as TGTGCCAGCAGTTACTATACGATCTACAATGAGCAGTTCTTC. Its protein is CASSYYTIYNEQFF.

The chain combines TRBV4-3 with TRBJ1-5; D uncertain. Germline CDR1 reads LGHNA; CDR2 reads YSLEER. V lost 0 bases and J 7 bases, leaving 7 bases between the germline ends. This CDR3 is 13 amino acids long. This CDR3 is CASSQDFTQPQHF. DNA for the CDR3: TGCGCCAGCAGCCAAGATTTCACCCAGCCCCAGCATTTT.

In this sample, this clone turned up once. The V gene is TRBV28, the J gene TRBJ2-3; the match to TRBD2 covers 11 bases. Germline V CDR1 and CDR2: MDHEN, SYDVKM. V gave up 5 bases and J gave up 4 bases; unmatched junction bases: 11. The CDR3 is 17 amino acids. The CDR3 DNA is TGTGCCAGCAGTCCAGGGACTAGCGGAGTGAGGCCAGATACGCAGTATTTT. This encodes CASSPGTSGVRPDTQYF.

The table lists this clone with a few counts. The chain is built from TRBV2 and TRBJ1-5; 10 bases fit TRBD1. Germline V gene lookup returns CDR1 SNHLY and CDR2 FYNNEI. CDR3 length: 13 residues. The junction had 1 base not matched to a gene; V was cut back by 6 bases and J by 5 bases. CDR3 in DNA: TGTGCCAGCAGGACAGGGGGCTATCAGCCCCAGCATTTT. Translating gives CASRTGGYQPQHF.

The V gene is TRBV2, the J gene TRBJ2-3; 11 bases match TRBD2. The germline gives CDR1 SNHLY, CDR2 FYNNEI. V trimming: 3 bases; J trimming: 2 bases; junction bases outside the gene matches: 1. CDR3 length: 15 residues. CDR3: CASSETSGTTDTQYF. The CDR3 coding sequence is TGTGCCAGCAGTGAGACTAGCGGGACCACAGATACGCAGTATTTT. Drawing the rest from reference TRBV2 and TRBJ2-3, the complete variable domain is EPEVTQTPSHQVTQMGQEVILRCVPISNHLYFYWYRQILGQKVEFLVSFYNNEISEKSEIFDDQFSVERPDGSNFTLKIRSTKLEDSAMYFCASSETSGTTDTQYFGPGTRLTVL.

The chain links TRBV7-8 to TRBJ1-1; the D is unclear. The CDR3 is 12 residues long. Trimming shortened V by 5 bases and J by 7 bases, and 11 bases separated the two germline ends. CDR1 is SGHVS and CDR2 is FQNEAQ in the germline V gene. The CDR3 loop is CASSPTGFEAFF. CDR3 nucleotide sequence: TGTGCCAGCAGCCCGACGGGGTTTGAAGCTTTCTTT.

This clone was seen only a few times. The chain is built from TRBV5-4 and TRBJ2-3; 16 bases agree with TRBD2. The CDR3 loop spans 19 amino acids. Looked up from germline, CDR1 is SGHNT and CDR2 is YYREEE (reference sequence). V lost 3 bases and J lost 4; bases outside the gene matches: 11. The CDR3 DNA is TGTGCCAGCAGCTGGGGACTAGCGGGGGGGCTAAGGTGGTCAGATACGCAGTATTTT. Translating it yields CASSWGLAGGLRWSDTQYF.